Listed below are T cell receptor beta chains from one sample, sequenced in a study of blood T cell repertoires in COVID-19. TCRdb keeps only in-frame clones here, not all; method: immunoSEQ multiplex PCR. The profile shows roughly 120,000 clones, 85% to 90% of them singletons. The sequenced sample was peripheral blood. Receptor source: a woman between 45 and 60 years old with acute or convalescent COVID-19. Each CDR3 is given with its conserved first and last residue. The D gene is left open where the match is weak. Where a row states a size, it is once, few, many or the class of an expanded clone; other rows omit it.

once | - | TRBJ1-3 | TRBV7-2 | TGTGCCAGCAGCTCACTAGGGGGAATCCAACAAAACACCATATATTTT | CASSSLGGIQQNTIYF
- | TRBD1 | TRBJ2-7 | TRBV27 | TGTGCCAGCAGTTTGGGACAGAGCTACGAGCAGTACTTC | CASSLGQSYEQYF
- | - | TRBJ2-7 | TRBV25-1 | TGTGCCAGCAGTGAAGGGCTCCTATACGAGCAGTACTTC | CASSEGLLYEQYF
- | - | TRBJ1-2 | TRBV10-3 | TGTGCCATCAGTGAGCCTACTCTACCCTATGGCTACACCTTC | CAISEPTLPYGYTF
- | - | TRBJ1-1 | TRBV5-8 | TGTGCCAGCAGCTTGGCTCAGTTGAACACTGAAGCTTTCTTT | CASSLAQLNTEAFF
few | - | TRBJ1-6 | TRBV5-6 | TGTGCCAGCAGCTTGGGCCCTAGAATGGGTTCACCCCTCCACTTT | CASSLGPRMGSPLHF
- | - | TRBJ1-1 | TRBV7-3 | TGTGCCAGCAGCTTAACAGGGAGGGACACTGAAGCTTTCTTT | CASSLTGRDTEAFF
- | - | TRBJ2-2 | TRBV19 | TGTGCCACCAACTATGCCGGGGAGCTGTTTTTT | CATNYAGELFF
- | - | TRBJ1-1 | TRBV30 | TGTGCTGGAGGGGAACAGCCGAACACTGAAGCTTTCTTT | CAGGEQPNTEAFF
- | TRBD2 | TRBJ2-5 | TRBV6-5 | TGTGCCAGCAGTTATAGGTCGGGAGGCCAAGAGACCCAGTACTTC | CASSYRSGGQETQYF
- | - | TRBJ2-7 | TRBV2 | TGTGCCAGCAGCCCAGGGATGTTTCCCTACGAGCAGTACTTC | CASSPGMFPYEQYF
- | TRBD1 | TRBJ1-1 | TRBV10-3 | TGTGCCATCAGAGAAGGGGACAGGGGTCCCGGGGCTGAAGCTTTCTTT | CAIREGDRGPGAEAFF
- | TRBD2 | TRBJ2-1 | TRBV5-4 | TGTGCCAGCAGCACGGGACTAGCGGATTACAATGAACAGTTCTTC | CASSTGLADYNEQFF
- | TRBD1 | TRBJ1-5 | TRBV24-1 | TGTGCCACCAGTGATGGACAGGGACGGCAGCCCCAGCATTTT | CATSDGQGRQPQHF
- | - | TRBJ1-5 | TRBV21-1 | TGTGCCAGCAGCAGCCCGGCGACAGGCAATCAGCCCCAGCATTTT | CASSSPATGNQPQHF
few | TRBD1 | TRBJ1-3 | TRBV20-1 | TGCAGTGCTAGTCCCCCGACAGGGACCTCTGGAAACACCATATATTTT | CSASPPTGTSGNTIYF
- | - | TRBJ1-2 | TRBV5-4 | TGTGCCAGCAGCAGTCTTCGGGTTCATGGCTACACCTTC | CASSSLRVHGYTF
once | - | TRBJ1-5 | TRBV28 | TGTGCCAGCAGCAGGGCCTGGGGCAATCAGCCCCAGCATTTT | CASSRAWGNQPQHF
- | - | TRBJ1-2 | TRBV5-1 | TGCGCCAGCAGCTTAAACACCGCGTCGCGGGGCTACACCTTC | CASSLNTASRGYTF
- | - | TRBJ1-2 | TRBV4-1 | TGCGCCAGCAGCCAAGATAGAGGCTACACCTTC | CASSQDRGYTF
- | TRBD2 | TRBJ2-7 | TRBV4-2 | TGTGCCAGCAGCCAAGGGGTGGAGGCTAGCGGGTACGAGCAGTACTTC | CASSQGVEASGYEQYF
- | - | TRBJ1-3 | TRBV7-3 | TGTGCCAGCAGCTTAAGCGGGGGTGGAAACACCATATATTTT | CASSLSGGGNTIYF
- | TRBD1 | TRBJ1-2 | TRBV2 | TGTGCCAGCAGTGAGGAGGGGGCGCGGGGCTACACCTTC | CASSEEGARGYTF
- | - | TRBJ2-7 | TRBV6-2/TRBV6-3 | TGTGCCAGCAGGTACAAACAGGGATACGAGCAGTACTTC | CASRYKQGYEQYF
- | - | TRBJ2-2 | TRBV7-6 | TGTGCCAGCAGCTTAGGAGGGAAGGAGCTGTTTTTT | CASSLGGKELFF
- | TRBD2 | TRBJ2-1 | TRBV3-1/TRBV3-2 | TGTGCCAGCAGCCAAGACGGCCTACCGGGACTAGCGGGTTACAATGAGCAGTTCTTC | CASSQDGLPGLAGYNEQFF
- | TRBD1 | TRBJ2-7 | TRBV28 | TGTGCCAGCAGGGGGGACAGGGGGCGAGAGGATGAGCAGTACTTC | CASRGDRGREDEQYF
- | - | TRBJ2-2 | TRBV16 | TGTGCCAGCAGCCAAGTAGCGGAGATGGGAGCCGGGGAGCTGTTTTTT | CASSQVAEMGAGELFF
- | TRBD1 | TRBJ1-1 | TRBV7-2 | TGTGCCAGCAGCCCCAGTGGGACAGTGAACACTGAAGCTTTCTTT | CASSPSGTVNTEAFF
- | - | TRBJ2-3 | TRBV3-1/TRBV3-2 | TGTGCCAGCAGCCAATCGGGAGCCACGACAGATACGCAGTATTTT | CASSQSGATTDTQYF
- | - | TRBJ1-2 | TRBV28 | TGTGCCAGCAGTTTTACAGAATTCCTTTATGGCTACACCTTC | CASSFTEFLYGYTF
- | - | TRBJ2-1 | TRBV9 | TGTGCCAGCAGCGTCAAGGCTAGCAATGAGCAGTTCTTC | CASSVKASNEQFF
- | - | TRBJ1-2 | TRBV3-1/TRBV3-2 | TGTGCCAGCAGCGCCACCGGGACACACTATGGCTACACCTTC | CASSATGTHYGYTF
- | - | TRBJ2-2 | TRBV24-1 | TGTGCCACCAGTGATCAAACGGAGGGGAGATACACCGGGGAGCTGTTTTTT | CATSDQTEGRYTGELFF
- | - | TRBJ2-5 | TRBV9 | TGTGCCAGCAGCGTAGGCGAGGAGACCCAGTACTTC | CASSVGEETQYF
- | - | TRBJ1-2 | TRBV19 | TGTGCCAGTAGTATAGGACAGAGCAACTATGGCTACACCTTC | CASSIGQSNYGYTF
- | TRBD1 | TRBJ2-7 | TRBV9 | TGTGCCAGCAGCGTAGAAACAGGGGGGACCTACGAGCAGTACTTC | CASSVETGGTYEQYF
- | - | TRBJ1-5 | TRBV4-1 | TGCGCCAGCAGCCAAGACAGGGGCGGCAGGGGCAATCAGCCCCAGCATTTT | CASSQDRGGRGNQPQHF
medium-sized | - | TRBJ2-7 | TRBV29-1 | TGCAGCGTTGAGGGCAGTTCCTACGAGCAGTACTTC | CSVEGSSYEQYF
- | TRBD1 | TRBJ1-5 | TRBV5-5 | TGTGCCAGCAGCTTGGCCTGGGACAGAAATCAGCCCCAGCATTTT | CASSLAWDRNQPQHF
- | TRBD1 | TRBJ2-7 | TRBV7-9 | TGTGCCAGCAGTCTCCATATTAGGACAGGGAACACGGCCGAGCAGTACTTC | CASSLHIRTGNTAEQYF
- | - | TRBJ2-5 | TRBV6-5 | TGTGCCAGCAGGGGAGGCCTTCGGGCTCAAGAGACCCAGTACTTC | CASRGGLRAQETQYF
- | TRBD2 | TRBJ2-5 | TRBV6-5 | TGTGCCAGCTTTCGTAAGCGGGGGGGCTCGGAGACCCAGTACTTC | CASFRKRGGSETQYF
- | - | TRBJ1-1 | TRBV6-4 | TGTGCCAGCAGTGCTGTAATGAACACTGAAGCTTTCTTT | CASSAVMNTEAFF
- | TRBD1 | TRBJ1-1 | TRBV2 | TGTGCCAGCATTCAAACAGGGGGGAACACTGAAGCTTTCTTT | CASIQTGGNTEAFF